Listed here are 21 T cell receptor beta chains from one sample, sequenced in a study of blood T cell repertoires in COVID-19. Here immunoSEQ multiplex PCR was the method, and the copy in TCRdb shows in-frame clones only, minus some. The table has fewer than 250,000 clones, approximately 84% seen once. Sequencing used PBMCs or T cells enriched from blood (not recorded which). The receptor set was obtained from a woman in her twenties or thirties who had recovered from COVID-19.

The chain carries TRBV5-6 and TRBJ1-6, with no clear D. Trimming shortened V by 2 bases and J by 3 bases, and 3 bases separated the two germline ends. Germline V gene lookup returns CDR1 SGHDT and CDR2 YYEEEE. The CDR3 is made up of 13 amino acids. The CDR3 DNA reads as TGTGCCAGCAGCTTTATCTATAATTCACCCCTCCACTTT. Translating it yields CASSFIYNSPLHF.

The CDR3: CASSPYGQGITEAFF. DNA for the CDR3: TGTGCCAGCAGCCCCTACGGACAGGGCATCACTGAAGCTTTCTTT. This chain joins TRBV7-2 and TRBJ1-1; TRBD1 aligns across 8 bases. The CDR3 has 15 residues. Germline CDR1 SGHTA, CDR2 FQGNSA. The V gene end was trimmed by 5 bases and the J gene end by 4 bases; junction bases not matched to a gene: 9.

The rearrangement uses TRBV5-1 and TRBJ1-2; 8 bases are shared with TRBD1. Looked up from germline, CDR1 is SGHRS and CDR2 is YFSETQ. This CDR3 spans 17 amino acids. J lost 5 bases, V lost 4 bases, and 16 bases had no gene match. The CDR3 nucleotides are TGCGCCAGCAGCCCATCCGCTCAGGGGGCGGGATCGTATGGCTACACCTTC. It encodes CASSPSAQGAGSYGYTF.

This rearrangement joins TRBV7-9 to TRBJ2-3; D might be TRBD2 (7 bases). Germline CDR1 reads SEHNR; CDR2 reads FQNEAQ (reference sequence). The CDR3 covers 15 residues. V lost 6 bases and J 3 bases, leaving 16 bases between the germline ends. The CDR3 sequence: CASRATGRETDTQYF. The CDR3 coding sequence is TGTGCCAGCAGGGCTACAGGGAGGGAGACAGATACGCAGTATTTT.

The chain is built from TRBV6-1 and TRBJ1-3; unclear D gene. The ends were cut back, 10 bases at V and 0 bases at J, with 7 bases in the middle. The CDR3 covers 12 residues. Germline CDR1 is MNHNS and CDR2 is SASEGT. This chain's CDR3 is CATFGSGNTIYF. As DNA, the CDR3 is TGTGCCACCTTCGGCTCTGGAAACACCATATATTTT.

This sequence joins TRBV19 and TRBJ2-3; D remains ambiguous. The CDR3 totals 13 residues. Trimming removed 1 base at V and 5 bases at J, with 7 bases between. The germline gives CDR1 LNHDA, CDR2 SQIVND (reference sequence). CDR3: CASSIGQIDTQYF. The CDR3 DNA is TGTGCCAGTAGTATAGGGCAGATAGATACGCAGTATTTT.

This chain joins TRBV11-2 and TRBJ1-2; no firm D call. Germline CDR1 SGHAT, CDR2 FQNNGV. The length of the CDR3 is 12 residues. V shed 5 bases and J shed 9 bases, with 13 bases lying between them. The CDR3 loop is CASSPSFTSYTF. The CDR3 nucleotides are TGTGCCAGCAGCCCCTCTTTTACTAGCTACACCTTC.

The rearrangement links TRBV19 to TRBJ1-5; 9 bases map to TRBD1. Trimming removed 1 base from V and 9 bases from J; junction bases left unmatched: 4. Per germline, CDR1 LNHDA and CDR2 SQIVND (reference sequence). The CDR3 is 14 amino acids. CDR3 DNA: TGTGCCAGTAGTATAGGGGGACAGGGCCCGCCCCAGCATTTT. It specifies CASSIGGQGPPQHF.

The sample holds one count of this clone. This chain uses TRBV6-1 with TRBJ1-1, with TRBD1 matching 8 bases. J was trimmed by 4 bases and V by 3 bases; bases with no gene match: 10. This CDR3 comprises 16 residues. The germline CDR1 and CDR2 sequences are MNHNS and SASEGT. The CDR3 nucleotides read TGTGCCAGCAGTGAGGGTAACAGGGGGGCGCTCACTGAAGCTTTCTTT. Amino acids: CASSEGNRGALTEAFF.

The V and J genes are TRBV25-1 and TRBJ2-6, with TRBD1 matching over 7 bases. The CDR3 extends over 17 amino acids. Germline assignment: CDR1 MGHDK and CDR2 SYGVNS. Trimming at V came to 4 bases and at J to 1 base, leaving 7 bases not matched to a gene. The CDR3 region is CASSVETGPSGANVLTF. For the CDR3, the DNA is TGTGCCAGCAGTGTGGAGACAGGGCCTTCTGGGGCCAACGTCCTGACTTTC. Drawing the rest from reference TRBV25-1 and TRBJ2-6, the complete variable domain is EADIYQTPRYLVIGTGKKITLECSQTMGHDKMYWYQQDPGMELHLIHYSYGVNSTEKGDLSSESTVSRIRTEHFPLTLESARPSHTSQYLCASSVETGPSGANVLTFGAGSRLTVL.

The chain employs TRBV2 and TRBJ2-1; 8 bases map to TRBD2. V dropped 6 bases and J dropped 10; count of bases not matched to a gene: 14. Germline values: CDR1 SNHLY, CDR2 FYNNEI. The CDR3 is 15 residues long. The CDR3 nucleotides read TGTGCCAGCAGCGGGAATGCGGGGGGTCGCCTAGAGCAGTTCTTC. It translates to CASSGNAGGRLEQFF.

V gene TRBV10-3 combines with J gene TRBJ2-1; 8 nucleotides align to TRBD2. The CDR3 covers 15 residues. V shed 2 bases and J 4 bases; nucleotides not matched to a gene: 4. The V gene's germline CDR1 is ENHRY and CDR2 SYGVKD. Here the CDR3 reads CAISELRGVYNEQFF. The CDR3 DNA reads TGTGCCATCAGTGAGCTGCGGGGGGTATACAATGAGCAGTTCTTC.

The gene calls are TRBV6-4 and TRBJ1-1, with TRBD1 as a possible D gene (6 bases). The CDR3 is made up of 13 amino acids. V lost 5 bases to trimming and J lost 5 bases, with 12 bases between them. Germline CDR1 reads MRHNA; CDR2 reads SNTAGT. The CDR3 bases are TGTGCCAGCAGTACAGGGTTGTATACTGAAGCTTTCTTT. This translates into CASSTGLYTEAFF.

The chain combines TRBV5-4 with TRBJ2-7, with 7 nucleotides matching TRBD1. CDR1 is SGHNT, CDR2 YYREEE, per germline (reference sequence). The junction had 4 bases not matched to a gene; V was cut back by 4 bases and J by 3 bases. The length of the CDR3 is 13 residues. The CDR3 is CASSEDRIYEQYF. The CDR3 DNA reads as TGTGCCAGCAGCGAGGACAGGATCTACGAGCAGTACTTC.

This rearrangement joins TRBV11-2 to TRBJ1-1; D perhaps matches TRBD1 (6 bases). Germline V gene lookup returns CDR1 SGHAT and CDR2 FQNNGV. V lost 5 bases, J lost 1 base, and 11 bases lay in between. This CDR3 has 14 residues. The CDR3 protein is CASSMRTANTEAFF. The CDR3 DNA sequence: TGTGCCAGCAGCATGAGGACAGCGAACACTGAAGCTTTCTTT.

The gene calls are TRBV4-1 and TRBJ2-7; a weak D match, TRBD2 (5 bases). The CDR3 is 13 residues long. Per germline, CDR1 MGHRA and CDR2 YSYEKL. V was trimmed by 0 bases and J by 6 bases, leaving 9 bases between them. The CDR3 coding sequence is TGCGCCAGCAGCCAAGAAGTCCGGGGCGAGCAGTACTTC. Residues: CASSQEVRGEQYF.

This chain joins TRBV3-1 (or the pseudogene TRBV3-2) and TRBJ2-1, with TRBD2 matching over 11 bases. The J segment lost 7 bases and the V segment lost 3 bases, leaving 8 bases of the junction unmatched. The CDR3 sequence is 16 residues long. From germline, CDR1 is LGHDT and CDR2 YNNKEL (reference sequence). CDR3 nucleotide sequence: TGTGCCAGCAGCCAGATAGCGGGAGGGTATAGTAATGAGCAGTTCTTC. Its protein is CASSQIAGGYSNEQFF.

This clone was seen more than once but under ten times. The gene calls are TRBV7-2 and TRBJ2-3, with TRBD2 identical over 7 bases. Unmatched junction bases numbered 7, after V lost 3 bases and J lost 4 bases. This CDR3 comprises 15 residues. CDR1 is SGHTA and CDR2 is FQGNSA in the germline V gene. CDR3 nucleotides: TGTGCCAGCAGCTTCGGGTTGGCGGGAGCAGATACGCAGTATTTT. This sequence encodes CASSFGLAGADTQYF. The full variable domain, rest sourced from reference TRBV7-2 and TRBJ2-3, is GAGVSQSPSNKVTEKGKDVELRCDPISGHTALYWYRQSLGQGLEFLIYFQGNSAPDKSGLPSDRFSAERTGGSVSTLTIQRTQQEDSAVYLCASSFGLAGADTQYFGPGTRLTVL.

The V gene is TRBV14, the J gene TRBJ1-1; the D is unclear. Germline V lookup: CDR1 SGHDN, CDR2 FVKESK. With 5 bases removed from V and 7 bases from J, the gap between germline ends came to 14 bases. The CDR3 extends over 13 amino acids. This chain's CDR3 is CASSILYINEAFF. DNA for the CDR3: TGTGCCAGCAGCATATTATATATAAATGAAGCTTTCTTT.

This chain joins TRBV7-9 and TRBJ1-2, with unresolved D. V dropped 6 bases and J dropped 1 base, with 12 bases sitting between them. Germline lookup yields CDR1 SEHNR and CDR2 FQNEAQ (reference sequence). CDR3 length: 14 residues. CDR3 amino acids: CASSPRASNYGYTF. The CDR3 region has the DNA TGTGCCAGCAGTCCCAGAGCTAGTAACTATGGCTACACCTTC.

The gene calls are TRBV2 and TRBJ2-5; 8 nucleotides align to TRBD1. The CDR3 is 15 residues long. In germline, CDR1 is SNHLY, CDR2 FYNNEI. J was trimmed by 0 bases and V by 5 bases; bases with no gene match: 5. Written as DNA, the CDR3 is TGTGCCAGCAGTCACAGGGGGTCGTACCAAGAGACCCAGTACTTC. Amino acid sequence: CASSHRGSYQETQYF.